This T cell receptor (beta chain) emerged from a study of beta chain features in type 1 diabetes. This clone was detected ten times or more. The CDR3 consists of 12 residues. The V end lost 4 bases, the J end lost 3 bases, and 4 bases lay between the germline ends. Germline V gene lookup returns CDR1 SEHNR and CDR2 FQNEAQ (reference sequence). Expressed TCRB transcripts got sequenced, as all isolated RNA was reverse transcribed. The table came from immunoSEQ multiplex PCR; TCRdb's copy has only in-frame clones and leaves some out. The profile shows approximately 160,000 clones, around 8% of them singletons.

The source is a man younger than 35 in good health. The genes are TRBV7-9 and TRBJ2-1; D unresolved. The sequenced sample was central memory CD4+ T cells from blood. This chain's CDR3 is CASSSIYNEQFF. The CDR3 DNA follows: TGTGCCAGCAGCTCCATCTACAATGAGCAGTTCTTC.